This T cell receptor beta chain was captured by sequencing in a study of T cell responses to AZD1222 COVID-19 vaccine. General observations from the study: Repertoires were collected only later (after the peak T cell response had occurred).

Concerning this clone: The target antigen is unknown.

Trimming pared 1 base from V and 1 base from J, leaving 8 bases between. Germline lookup yields CDR1 LGHDT and CDR2 YNNKEL (reference sequence). CDR3 length equals 15 residues. Libraries were prepared by immunoSEQ multiplex PCR; TCRdb keeps only in-frame clonotypes and omits some of them. The data hold 90,000 to 130,000 clones, with about 94% observed a single time. The material was peripheral blood, obtained 28 days after the second AZD1222 dose. The TCR originated in an adult who received the AZD1222 COVID-19 vaccine. J is TRBJ1-5 and V is TRBV3-1 (or the pseudogene TRBV3-2), with D unresolved. CDR3 in amino acids: CASSQALASNQPQHF. In nucleotides, the CDR3 is TGTGCCAGCAGCCAAGCCCTGGCGAGCAATCAGCCCCAGCATTTT.